The 29 T cell receptor beta chains below all came from one sample that was sequenced in a study of T cell responses to AZD1222 COVID-19 vaccine (dated by TCRdb to about 2021). The sample's time point, from its label and the paper: baseline before first vaccination. Library construction relied on the immunoSEQ multiplex PCR assay. Drawn from immuneACCESS, this table holds only the in-frame rearrangements with V and J called that TCRdb kept. Clones are partly lost; checked studies trace under half to an unresolved V gene and leave the rest unexplained. The sample includes around 150,000 clones, with around nine tenths observed a single time. In total, the top ten clones hold more than 3% of the sample. The specimen was peripheral blood, collected on day 0 of AZD1222 vaccination. These receptors were taken from an adult in good health.

The genes are TRBV10-3 and TRBJ1-1, with TRBD1 as a possible D gene (6 bases). The CDR3 has 17 amino acids. V was shortened by 3 bases and J by 0 bases, with 17 bases between the two germline ends. Germline V lookup: CDR1 ENHRY, CDR2 SYGVKD. The CDR3 DNA follows: TGTGCCATCAGTGACAGGGGACGGGTGCAAGTGAACACTGAAGCTTTCTTT. It codes for CAISDRGRVQVNTEAFF.

This clone was seen a handful of times. The chain joins TRBV24-1 to TRBJ2-5; weak D call: TRBD1 (6 bases). From germline, CDR1 is KGHDR and CDR2 SFDVKD. The CDR3 consists of 13 residues. The germline V and J ends were trimmed by 10 bases and 1 base, with 12 bases remaining between them. CDR3 in DNA: TGTGCCACTCAGGGGCAGCCCCAAGAGACCCAGTACTTC. Protein product: CATQGQPQETQYF.

The chain is built from TRBV4-1 and TRBJ2-1; maybe TRBD2 (6 bases). V was trimmed by 1 base and J by 4 bases, leaving 17 bases between them. This CDR3 contains 17 residues. Germline CDR1 reads MGHRA; CDR2 reads YSYEKL. In DNA, the CDR3 is TGCGCCAGCAGCCAAGTTCCATGGCGGGAAACGTACAATGAGCAGTTCTTC. Translated, it gives CASSQVPWRETYNEQFF.

The gene calls are TRBV6-5 and TRBJ2-2, with 9 bases that match TRBD2. Per germline, CDR1 MNHEY and CDR2 SVGAGI. The junction had 5 bases not matched to a gene; V was cut back by 0 bases and J by 6 bases. The CDR3 length is 16 residues. This chain's CDR3 is CASSYSAGLASGELFF. DNA of the CDR3: TGTGCCAGCAGTTACTCGGCGGGACTAGCTTCCGGGGAGCTGTTTTTT.

The rearrangement links TRBV7-9 to TRBJ1-4, with a weak D call TRBD1 (6 bases). CDR1 is SEHNR and CDR2 is FQNEAQ in the germline V gene (reference sequence). This CDR3 region has 16 residues. V lost 5 bases, J lost 4 bases, and 17 bases lay in between. CDR3 DNA: TGTGCCAGCAGCCGGGACACGGACGTTCGTAATGAAAAACTGTTTTTT. It yields the protein CASSRDTDVRNEKLFF. Full variable domain (remainder filled in from reference TRBV7-9 and TRBJ1-4): DTGVSQNPRHKITKRGQNVTFRCDPISEHNRLYWYRQTLGQGPEFLTYFQNEAQLEKSRLLSDRFSAERPKGSFSTLEIQRTEQGDSAMYLCASSRDTDVRNEKLFFGSGTQLSVL.

The rearrangement joins TRBV19 to TRBJ1-1; D is unresolved. The CDR3 length is 13 residues. Germline-derived CDR1 and CDR2 are LNHDA and SQIVND (reference sequence). The V end was cut by 6 bases, the J end by 6 bases, with 14 bases between. The CDR3 reads CASRMLRRAEAFF. The CDR3, as DNA: TGTGCCAGTAGGATGCTGAGGCGGGCTGAAGCTTTCTTT.

V is TRBV27 and J is TRBJ2-7, with D perhaps TRBD1 (7 bases). CDR3 length: 12 amino acids. CDR1 MNHEY and CDR2 SMNVEV come from the germline V gene (reference sequence). V was cut by 5 bases and J by 7 bases, with 12 bases left in between. CDR3 residues: CASSPQGGEQYF. The CDR3 bases are TGTGCCAGCAGTCCCCAGGGGGGTGAGCAGTACTTC.

The J gene is TRBJ2-7, the V gene TRBV6-2 or TRBV6-3, with D possibly matching TRBD2 (5 bases). The CDR3 runs to 15 residues. Trimming took off 6 bases at V and 3 bases at J, with 18 bases between the two ends. Germline V gene data show CDR1 as MNHEY and CDR2 as SVGEGT. The CDR3 reads CASSLQRVGRYEQYF. In DNA, the CDR3 is TGTGCCAGCAGCCTACAGAGGGTCGGGCGCTACGAGCAGTACTTC.

V and J are TRBV15 and TRBJ1-4; TRBD1 is a possible D gene (5 bases). CDR1 is LNHNV and CDR2 is YYDKDF in the germline V gene (reference sequence). Trimming removed 0 bases at V and 2 bases at J, with 10 bases between. The CDR3 runs to 16 residues. CDR3 in amino acids: CATSRDGDSTNEKLFF. CDR3 nucleotide sequence: TGTGCCACCAGCAGAGATGGTGACAGCACTAATGAAAAACTGTTTTTT.

The chain carries TRBV6-4 and TRBJ2-3; TRBD2 aligns across 7 bases. The CDR3 totals 18 residues. Germline CDR1 and CDR2: MRHNA and SNTAGT. J gave up 4 bases and V 4 bases, and 17 bases lay outside the gene matches. The CDR3 reads CASSGGPREASRADTQYF. DNA of the CDR3: TGTGCCAGCAGTGGCGGACCCCGGGAGGCTAGTCGGGCAGATACGCAGTATTTT.

J is TRBJ2-7 and V is TRBV6-5; D not certain. V was cut by 3 bases and J by 2 bases, with 17 bases left in between. This CDR3 is 16 amino acids long. CDR1 is MNHEY and CDR2 is SVGAGI in the germline V gene. The CDR3 nucleotides read TGTGCCAGCAGTTATAATTTGTCCCCACCAACCTACGAGCAGTACTTC. It encodes CASSYNLSPPTYEQYF.

The chain couples TRBV6-6 to TRBJ1-1, with TRBD1 as a possible D gene (5 bases). The V end lost 5 bases, the J end lost 3 bases, and 16 bases lay between the germline ends. This CDR3 comprises 15 residues. From germline, CDR1 is MNHNY and CDR2 SVGAGI (reference sequence). CDR3 protein: CASSPFRGGDTEAFF. The CDR3 bases are TGTGCCAGCAGTCCCTTTCGAGGAGGGGACACTGAAGCTTTCTTT.

V usage is TRBV7-9 and J usage is TRBJ1-1, with D maybe TRBD1 (6 bases). The CDR3 totals 15 residues. V lost 1 base and J lost 1, with 10 bases in between. Germline CDR1 and CDR2: SEHNR and FQNEAQ (reference sequence). The CDR3 here is CASSLVTGANTEAFF. CDR3 DNA: TGTGCCAGCAGCTTAGTGACGGGGGCGAACACTGAAGCTTTCTTT. The entire variable domain, with the rest obtained from reference TRBV7-9 and TRBJ1-1, is as follows: DTGVSQNPRHKITKRGQNVTFRCDPISEHNRLYWYRQTLGQGPEFLTYFQNEAQLEKSRLLSDRFSAERPKGSFSTLEIQRTEQGDSAMYLCASSLVTGANTEAFFGQGTRLTVV.

V gene TRBV14 combines with J gene TRBJ1-6; D is perhaps TRBD1 (5 bases). The germline V gene has CDR1 SGHDN and CDR2 FVKESK. V gave up 1 base and J gave up 9 bases, with 7 bases separating them. There are 13 residues in the CDR3. The CDR3 DNA reads as TGTGCCAGCAGCCAAGGGGGGGTTTCACCCCTCCACTTT. Amino acids: CASSQGGVSPLHF.

The chain is built from TRBV4-1 and TRBJ1-2, with 9 bases aligning to TRBD1. After removal of 3 bases from V and 8 bases from J, the junction contained 16 bases not matched to a gene. This CDR3 is 17 amino acids long. The germline V gene has CDR1 MGHRA and CDR2 YSYEKL. CDR3 DNA: TGCGCCAGCAGCCAGGTTAACCGGGACAGGGAATCTAGGGGCTACACCTTC. Residues: CASSQVNRDRESRGYTF.

CDR3 protein: CASSPALAANTEAFF. Here the CDR3 DNA reads TGTGCCAGCAGCCCGGCGCTGGCCGCGAACACTGAAGCTTTCTTT. The rearrangement joins TRBV7-9 to TRBJ1-1, with no clear D. Germline-derived CDR1 and CDR2 are SEHNR and FQNEAQ (reference sequence). Trimming took 5 bases from V and 1 from J, leaving 14 bases between them. The CDR3 sequence is 15 residues long.

J is TRBJ2-7 and V is TRBV18; 10 nucleotides agree with TRBD1. The CDR3 loop spans 16 amino acids. The V and J ends lost 3 bases and 2 bases, in that order; junction bases with no gene match: 7. Per germline, CDR1 KGHSH and CDR2 LQKENI. The CDR3 nucleotides are TGTGCCAGCTCACCCGAGGGACAGGGGACCCCCTACGAGCAGTACTTC. It translates to CASSPEGQGTPYEQYF. Using reference TRBV18 and TRBJ2-7 for the parts outside the CDR3, the full variable domain is NAGVMQNPRHLVRRRGQEARLRCSPMKGHSHVYWYRQLPEEGLKFMVYLQKENIIDESGMPKERFSAEFPKEGPSILRIQQVVRGDSAAYFCASSPEGQGTPYEQYFGPGTRLTVT.

The V call is TRBV7-2, the J call TRBJ2-1, with a tentative D call TRBD2 (5 bases). From germline, CDR1 is SGHTA and CDR2 FQGNSA. Trimming took 5 bases from V and 8 from J, leaving 16 bases between them. This CDR3 has 14 residues. CDR3 DNA: TGTGCCAGCAGCCAACGGACTGTCACGGATGAGCAGTTCTTC. It is translated as CASSQRTVTDEQFF.

This clone has only a few counts. As DNA, the CDR3 is TGCAGCGTCCGCCCTCACGGAAGCGGGAGAGACCATGAGCAGTTCTTC. As protein: CSVRPHGSGRDHEQFF. The chain links TRBV29-1 to TRBJ2-1; 8 nucleotides align to TRBD2. Germline V gene lookup returns CDR1 SQVTM and CDR2 ANQGSEA. The CDR3 runs 16 residues. V lost 6 bases and J lost 8; bases outside the gene matches: 18.

The J gene is TRBJ1-1, the V gene TRBV30; D unclear. CDR3 length: 11 amino acids. V shed 2 bases and J shed 3 bases, with 4 bases lying between them. CDR1 and CDR2 from the germline V gene are GTSNPN and SVGIG (reference sequence). The CDR3 here is CAWSWDTEAFF. CDR3 nucleotides: TGTGCCTGGAGTTGGGACACTGAAGCTTTCTTT.

This chain uses TRBV10-3 with TRBJ1-5; no clear D gene. Germline CDR1 reads ENHRY; CDR2 reads SYGVKD. Trimming took off 3 bases at V and 3 bases at J, with 3 bases between the two ends. The CDR3 is 12 amino acids. Here the CDR3 reads CAISDTNQPQHF. The CDR3 DNA follows: TGTGCCATCAGTGACACCAATCAGCCCCAGCATTTT.

The chain has TRBV14 and TRBJ2-3; no definite D call. The CDR3 has 16 residues. V was pared by 1 base and J by 0 bases, with 11 bases between. In germline, CDR1 is SGHDN, CDR2 FVKESK. CDR3 region: CASSQVFNPSTDTQYF. Written as DNA, the CDR3 is TGTGCCAGCAGCCAAGTCTTTAACCCTAGCACAGATACGCAGTATTTT.

V and J are TRBV4-2 and TRBJ1-5; D may be TRBD1 (5 bases). Trimming shortened V by 0 bases and J by 7 bases, and 13 bases separated the two germline ends. CDR1 and CDR2 from the germline V gene are LGHNA and YNFKEQ. CDR3 size: 15 residues. The CDR3 DNA reads as TGTGCCAGCAGCCAAGATTTTGAGGGGTGGCAGCCCCAGCATTTT. Its protein product is CASSQDFEGWQPQHF.

The rearrangement joins TRBV6-5 to TRBJ1-2; 10 nucleotides line up with TRBD1. CDR1 and CDR2 from the germline V gene are MNHEY and SVGAGI. The CDR3 consists of 15 residues. The junction had 5 bases not matched to a gene; V was cut back by 0 bases and J by 7 bases. In DNA, the CDR3 is TGTGCCAGCAGTTACTCGCCGACAGGGGGCCCTGGCTACACCTTC. It encodes CASSYSPTGGPGYTF.

The chain links TRBV4-2 to TRBJ2-5; TRBD2 matches at 10 bases. J was trimmed by 3 bases and V by 0 bases; bases with no gene match: 7. Germline V CDR1 and CDR2: LGHNA, YNFKEQ. This CDR3 is built from 17 residues. The CDR3 region has the DNA TGTGCCAGCAGCCAAGAGAGAACTAGCGGGAACAAAGAGACCCAGTACTTC. It yields the protein CASSQERTSGNKETQYF.

In its sample, this clone was seen once. This rearrangement joins TRBV5-5 to TRBJ1-2, with D hard to call. Trimming shortened V by 6 bases and J by 8 bases, and 26 bases separated the two germline ends. The CDR3 is 16 amino acids. CDR1 and CDR2 from the germline V gene are SGHKS and YYEKEE (reference sequence). The CDR3 is CASTLWAGRSGGGYTF. DNA of the CDR3: TGTGCCAGCACCCTATGGGCGGGCCGCAGTGGAGGGGGCTACACCTTC.

J is TRBJ2-3 and V is TRBV10-3, with 9 positions matching TRBD2. J gave up 0 bases and V 3 bases, and 4 bases lay outside the gene matches. This CDR3 is built from 16 residues. Germline CDR1 and CDR2: ENHRY and SYGVKD. CDR3: CAISELAGASTDTQYF. CDR3 in DNA: TGTGCCATCAGTGAATTAGCGGGAGCAAGCACAGATACGCAGTATTTT.

V usage is TRBV7-9 and J usage is TRBJ1-1; D gene unclear. Germline-derived CDR1 and CDR2 are SEHNR and FQNEAQ (reference sequence). The CDR3 runs 15 residues. V was shortened by 2 bases and J by 4 bases, with 14 bases between the two germline ends. CDR3 residues: CASSLFEGSSTEAFF. CDR3 in DNA: TGTGCCAGCAGCTTATTCGAAGGGAGTAGCACTGAAGCTTTCTTT. Supplemented by reference TRBV7-9 and TRBJ1-1, the full variable domain reads DTGVSQNPRHKITKRGQNVTFRCDPISEHNRLYWYRQTLGQGPEFLTYFQNEAQLEKSRLLSDRFSAERPKGSFSTLEIQRTEQGDSAMYLCASSLFEGSSTEAFFGQGTRLTVV.

The chain recombines TRBV3-1 (or the pseudogene TRBV3-2) with TRBJ2-5; TRBD1 is a possible D gene (5 bases). Germline V gene lookup returns CDR1 LGHDT and CDR2 YNNKEL (reference sequence). The CDR3 has 16 amino acids. With 2 bases removed from V and 1 base from J, the gap between germline ends came to 14 bases. In DNA form, the CDR3 reads TGTGCCAGCAGCCAACCCCGGACAAGGGGCCAAGAGACCCAGTACTTC. It is translated as CASSQPRTRGQETQYF.